A selection of T cell receptor beta chains follows, all from one sample in a study of cytomegalovirus exposure and HLA in healthy donors. Measured with immunoSEQ multiplex PCR; TCRdb has only the in-frame clones, and not every one. The repertoire holds around 76,000 clones, over 70% seen once, with 1.5% to 2% in the top ten. Sequenced input: PBMCs. These receptor sequences come from a man aged 35-49 years in good health and CMV-seronegative. Both conserved end residues are part of each CDR3. Fields, in order: CDR3 DNA, CDR3 protein, V gene, J gene, D gene, clone size. The D gene is left open where the match is weak. Rows may omit the clone size; those that give it use once, few, many or a size class.

TGTGCCAGCAGTGCGGACAGGTTGAATGAGCAGTTCTTC	CASSADRLNEQFF	TRBV6-4	TRBJ2-1	TRBD1	NA
TGTGCCAGCAGGGGACAGGGGGGGCCCTACGAGCAGTACTTC	CASRGQGGPYEQYF	TRBV28	TRBJ2-7	TRBD1	NA
TGTGCCAGCACCGAAATCAGGGGTCTGGCAGATACGCAGTATTTT	CASTEIRGLADTQYF	TRBV11-2	TRBJ2-3	NA	few
TGTGCCAGCAGACCTACAGGGGGAGGTCAGCCCCAGCATTTT	CASRPTGGGQPQHF	TRBV27	TRBJ1-5	TRBD1	few
TGTGCCACAAACTCTGAAGAGAACTCCTACGAGCAGTACTTC	CATNSEENSYEQYF	TRBV25-1	TRBJ2-7	NA	NA
TGTGCCAGCAGCCCCCACTCACCGGACACTGAAGCTTTCTTT	CASSPHSPDTEAFF	TRBV7-3	TRBJ1-1	NA	NA
TGTGCCAGCAGTTACGGCGCGTGGGGACTAGAAGAGACCCAGTACTTC	CASSYGAWGLEETQYF	TRBV6-6	TRBJ2-5	TRBD2	NA
TGCGCCAGCAGACGACAGACCCAAGAGACCCAGTACTTC	CASRRQTQETQYF	TRBV10-2	TRBJ2-5	NA	NA
TGTGCCAGCAGTTTATATGGGACAGGGATCTCTGGGGCCAACGTCCTGACTTTC	CASSLYGTGISGANVLTF	TRBV27	TRBJ2-6	TRBD1	NA
TGTGCCAGCAGCTTGGCCAGCGATGGGGGCTACACCTTC	CASSLASDGGYTF	TRBV5-5	TRBJ1-2	NA	NA
TGTGCCTGGAGTGTCCGACACGAAACGGAACTGTTTTTT	CAWSVRHETELFF	TRBV30	TRBJ1-4	NA	NA
TGCAGTGCTTCAGGAGGATGGGCCCAGTACTTC	CSASGGWAQYF	TRBV20-1	TRBJ2-5	NA	NA
TGTGCTAGTGGTTTTCAGAATGGGGCCAACGGCCTGACTTTC	CASGFQNGANGLTF	TRBV12-5	TRBJ2-6	NA	few
TGTGCCAGCAGCCTACCGGGACAGCATTATGGCTACACCTTC	CASSLPGQHYGYTF	TRBV11-2	TRBJ1-2	TRBD1	once
TGCGCCAGCAGCTGGGACAGCTCCAATGAAAAACTGTTTTTT	CASSWDSSNEKLFF	TRBV5-1	TRBJ1-4	TRBD1	NA
TGTGCCAGCAGCTTAGCGGGCACAGATACGCAGTATTTT	CASSLAGTDTQYF	TRBV11-2	TRBJ2-3	NA	NA
TGCGCCAGCCGACAGGACCCTAATGAAAAACTGTTTTTT	CASRQDPNEKLFF	TRBV5-1	TRBJ1-4	NA	NA
TGTGCCAGCAGCGTACGTGGCGGGAGAGTGGATGAGCAGTTCTTC	CASSVRGGRVDEQFF	TRBV7-9	TRBJ2-1	TRBD2	NA
TGTGCCAGCGTGGACGGGGACTCCTACGAGCAGTACTTC	CASVDGDSYEQYF	TRBV28	TRBJ2-7	NA	few
TGTGCCAGCGGCCCAGGCCCGACTACAGGGTCTCGCGAGCAGTACTTC	CASGPGPTTGSREQYF	TRBV2	TRBJ2-7	NA	once
TGTGCCACCAGGTCGGGGGGCTCTGGAAACACCATATATTTT	CATRSGGSGNTIYF	TRBV2	TRBJ1-3	NA	once
TGTGCCAGCTCACCCTCGGAGGGGTCTTACAAAAACATTCAGTACTTC	CASSPSEGSYKNIQYF	TRBV18	TRBJ2-4	NA	NA
TGTGCCAGCAGCTTATACTACGAGCAGTACTTC	CASSLYYEQYF	TRBV7-2	TRBJ2-7	NA	NA
TGCGCCAGCAGCTTGGGACAGACGAACACTGAAGCTTTCTTT	CASSLGQTNTEAFF	TRBV5-1	TRBJ1-1	NA	few
TGCGCCAGCAGCCGACTCTTCGCTAGCGGGACGTACGAGCAGTACTTC	CASSRLFASGTYEQYF	TRBV4-1	TRBJ2-7	TRBD2	once
TGTGCCAGCAGCTTAGCGGGACAGGACCGCCAGCGGGACCTTAGTACGCAGTATTTT	CASSLAGQDRQRDLSTQYF	TRBV11-1	TRBJ2-3	NA	NA
TGCAGCGTGGGACAGCAGAACACTGAAGCTTTCTTT	CSVGQQNTEAFF	TRBV29-1	TRBJ1-1	TRBD1	NA
TGTGCCAGCAGCTTACAACCGGCAGGCTCTGGAAACACCATATATTTT	CASSLQPAGSGNTIYF	TRBV7-3	TRBJ1-3	NA	NA
TGCAGCGTTGTCGTGACAGATAGCAATCAGCCCCAGCATTTT	CSVVVTDSNQPQHF	TRBV29-1	TRBJ1-5	NA	NA
TGCGCCAGCAGCTTGGACGGACAGGCTAACACTGAAGCTTTCTTT	CASSLDGQANTEAFF	TRBV5-1	TRBJ1-1	TRBD1	NA
TGTGCCAGCAGAAAAGCGGGAGGGGAAACAGATACGCAGTATTTT	CASRKAGGETDTQYF	TRBV28	TRBJ2-3	TRBD2	NA
TGTGCCAGCAGCCCTCGGACTAGCGGGAGAGGAGATACGCAGTATTTT	CASSPRTSGRGDTQYF	TRBV7-9	TRBJ2-3	TRBD2	NA
TGTGCCAGCAGCTCGTCCTCCGGGACTAGTCGTGAGCAGTTCTTC	CASSSSSGTSREQFF	TRBV5-6	TRBJ2-1	TRBD2	NA
TGTGCCAGCAGCTTATCGTCCGTTGATAATTCACCCCTCCACTTT	CASSLSSVDNSPLHF	TRBV7-6	TRBJ1-6	NA	NA
TGTGCCAGCAGCCAAGGGGGCCTCCTGAACACTGAAGCTTTCTTT	CASSQGGLLNTEAFF	TRBV4-2	TRBJ1-1	NA	NA
TGCGCCAGCAGCTTAAGACAGGGAACGGGGACCCAGTACTTC	CASSLRQGTGTQYF	TRBV5-1	TRBJ2-5	TRBD1	few
TGTGCCAGCAGGACTCGCCTATCCTACAATGAGCAGTTCTTC	CASRTRLSYNEQFF	TRBV28	TRBJ2-1	NA	NA
TGTGCCAACGGGACTAGCGGACAAGAGACCCAGTACTTC	CANGTSGQETQYF	TRBV10-3	TRBJ2-5	TRBD2	NA
TGTGCCAGCAGTTCCACCGGACCGGGACAGGGGCACTTC	CASSSTGPGQGHF	TRBV6-5	TRBJ2-5	TRBD1	NA
TGTGCCAGCAGCCTAGAGGGAGCGGGAGGTTTAGAGACCCAGTACTTC	CASSLEGAGGLETQYF	TRBV11-1	TRBJ2-5	TRBD2	NA
TGTGCCAGCCTTGGACAGGCGGCTGGAAACACCATATATTTT	CASLGQAAGNTIYF	TRBV6-1	TRBJ1-3	TRBD1	medium-sized
TGTGCCAGCGTATCCGGGACAGGGGTGGATGGCTACACCTTC	CASVSGTGVDGYTF	TRBV7-9	TRBJ1-2	TRBD1	NA